What follows are 8 T cell receptor beta chains derived from one specimen sequenced in a study of molecular identifiers for immune sequencing clone quantification. One entry per CDR3 protein, called by TCRdb with MiXCR from the PCR reads. This table has about 65,000 distinct CDR3 sequences, roughly 18% appearing once. Sample: naive CD8+ T cells from blood, with Jurkat cell RNA spiked in. Subset: FACS-sorted CD8+CD4-CCR7+CD45RA+ naive T cells. Receptors originate from a human donor in good health. Some libraries in this study had Jurkat cell RNA spiked in.

The table lists this clonotype with many counts. The genes are TRBV19 and TRBJ2-2; D not resolved. The V end was cut by 0 bases, the J end by 7 bases, with 9 bases between. The CDR3 is 14 amino acids. The V gene's germline CDR1 is LNHDA and CDR2 SQIVND (reference sequence). Here the CDR3 reads CASSIDFLVGELFF. CDR3 coding DNA: TGTGCCAGTAGTATAGACTTTTTGGTCGGGGAGCTGTTTTTT.

This clonotype came up many times. The chain recombines TRBV20-1 with TRBJ2-7, with 7 bases that match TRBD2. The CDR3 has 14 residues. The germline V gene has CDR1 DFQATT and CDR2 SNEGSKA (reference sequence). V shed 0 bases, J shed 3 bases, and the junction held 5 bases outside the gene matches. DNA for the CDR3: TGCAGTGCTAGAGATGGAGGCGGGAGCTACGAGCAGTACTTC. Amino acid sequence: CSARDGGGSYEQYF.

This clonotype was counted ten times or more. The chain's CDR3 is CASSQEKGSYNEQFF. The CDR3 DNA follows: TGCGCCAGCAGCCAAGAAAAGGGCTCCTACAATGAGCAGTTCTTC. The V gene is TRBV4-1, the J gene TRBJ2-1, with D unresolved. V lost 0 bases and J 0 bases, leaving 6 bases between the germline ends. Germline lookup yields CDR1 MGHRA and CDR2 YSYEKL. The CDR3 sequence is 15 residues long.

Ten or more counts support this clonotype. The chain has TRBV4-3 and TRBJ1-4, with no clear D. V dropped 1 base and J dropped 0 bases, with 12 bases sitting between them. Germline loops: CDR1 LGHNA, CDR2 YSLEER. This CDR3 spans 17 amino acids. CDR3 in DNA: TGCGCCAGCAGCCAAGGGCTGGCGACTGCAACTAATGAAAAACTGTTTTTT. It is translated as CASSQGLATATNEKLFF.

The CDR3 loop reads CASSSRDNGLNGYTF. In DNA, the CDR3 is TGCGCCAGCAGCTCCCGGGACAACGGGCTGAATGGCTACACCTTC. The rearrangement links TRBV5-1 to TRBJ1-2; a weak D match, TRBD1 (6 bases). CDR1 and CDR2 (germline): SGHRS, YFSETQ. Trimming took off 3 bases at V and 6 bases at J, with 18 bases between the two ends. There are 15 residues in the CDR3. Together with reference TRBV5-1 and TRBJ1-2, the CDR3 gives the full variable domain: KAGVTQTPRYLIKTRGQQVTLSCSPISGHRSVSWYQQTPGQGLQFLFEYFSETQRNKGNFPGRFSGRQFSNSRSEMNVSTLELGDSALYLCASSSRDNGLNGYTFGSGTRLTVV.

The table lists this clonotype with a few counts. A much larger clone sits a single nucleotide away, making a read error possible. The CDR3 DNA is TGCGGTGTCGGAGCCTTAAGCAATGAGCAGTTCTTC. Amino acid sequence: CGVGALSNEQFF. The gene calls are TRBV20-1 and TRBJ2-1; D gene unclear. CDR3 size: 12 residues. The germline V gene encodes CDR1 DFQATT and CDR2 SNEGSKA (reference sequence).

This clonotype was counted at least ten times. This chain joins TRBV6-5 and TRBJ2-3; D not certain. V was clipped by 0 bases and J by 6 bases, with 7 bases between them. The CDR3 contains 13 residues. Germline loops: CDR1 MNHEY, CDR2 SVGAGI. This chain's CDR3 is CASSYSIGDTQYF. The CDR3, as DNA: TGTGCCAGCAGTTACTCGATCGGGGATACGCAGTATTTT.

Note on this clonotype: One junction end disagrees with the germline gene, perhaps due to a read error. The chain recombines TRBV4-2 with TRBJ1-1, with no clear D. Germline V CDR1 and CDR2: LGHNA, YNFKEQ. This CDR3 has 11 amino acids. This CDR3 is CACSRGPEAFF. The DNA of the CDR3 is TGTGCCTGCAGCCGAGGACCGGAAGCTTTCTTT.